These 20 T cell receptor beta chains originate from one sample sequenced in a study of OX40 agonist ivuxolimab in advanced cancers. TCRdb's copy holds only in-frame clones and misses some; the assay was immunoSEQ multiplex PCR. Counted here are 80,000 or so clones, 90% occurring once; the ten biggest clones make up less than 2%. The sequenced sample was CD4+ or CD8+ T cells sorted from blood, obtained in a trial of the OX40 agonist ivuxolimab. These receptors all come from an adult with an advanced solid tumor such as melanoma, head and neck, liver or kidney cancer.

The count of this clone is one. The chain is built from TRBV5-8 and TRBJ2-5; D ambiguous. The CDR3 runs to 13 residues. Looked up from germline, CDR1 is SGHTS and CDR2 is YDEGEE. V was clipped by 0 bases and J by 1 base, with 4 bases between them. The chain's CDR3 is CASSLVFQETQYF. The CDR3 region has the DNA TGTGCCAGCAGCTTGGTCTTCCAAGAGACCCAGTACTTC.

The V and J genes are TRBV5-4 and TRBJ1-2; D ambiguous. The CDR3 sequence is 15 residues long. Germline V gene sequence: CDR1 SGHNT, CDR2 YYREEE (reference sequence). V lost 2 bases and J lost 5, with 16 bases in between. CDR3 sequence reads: CASSFSLTAGYGYTF. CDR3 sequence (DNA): TGTGCCAGCAGCTTTTCTCTAACAGCGGGTTATGGCTACACCTTC.

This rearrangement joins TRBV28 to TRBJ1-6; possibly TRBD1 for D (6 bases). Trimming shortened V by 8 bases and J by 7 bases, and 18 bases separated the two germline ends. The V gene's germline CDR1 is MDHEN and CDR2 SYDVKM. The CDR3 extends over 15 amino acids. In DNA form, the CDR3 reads TGTGCCAGCGGAACGGGGGGCAGTAAAAATTCACCCCTCCACTTT. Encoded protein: CASGTGGSKNSPLHF.

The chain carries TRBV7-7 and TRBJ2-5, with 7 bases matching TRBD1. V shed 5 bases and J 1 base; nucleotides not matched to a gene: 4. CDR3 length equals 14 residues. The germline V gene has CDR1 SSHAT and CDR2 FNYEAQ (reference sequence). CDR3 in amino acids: CASSPGTAQETQYF. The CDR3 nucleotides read TGTGCCAGCAGCCCCGGGACAGCCCAAGAGACCCAGTACTTC.

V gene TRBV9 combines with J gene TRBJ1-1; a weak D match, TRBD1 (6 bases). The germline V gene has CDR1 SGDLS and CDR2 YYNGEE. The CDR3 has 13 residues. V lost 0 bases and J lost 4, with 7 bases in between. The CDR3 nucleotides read TGTGCCAGCAGCGTAGAAGGGGGCACTGAAGCTTTCTTT. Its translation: CASSVEGGTEAFF.

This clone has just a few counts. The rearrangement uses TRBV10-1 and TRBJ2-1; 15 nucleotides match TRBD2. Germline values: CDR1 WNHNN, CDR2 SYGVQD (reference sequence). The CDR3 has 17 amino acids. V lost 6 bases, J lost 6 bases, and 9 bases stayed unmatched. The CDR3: CASRAGLAGGLGNEQFF. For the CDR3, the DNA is TGCGCCAGCAGGGCCGGACTAGCGGGAGGGTTGGGCAATGAGCAGTTCTTC.

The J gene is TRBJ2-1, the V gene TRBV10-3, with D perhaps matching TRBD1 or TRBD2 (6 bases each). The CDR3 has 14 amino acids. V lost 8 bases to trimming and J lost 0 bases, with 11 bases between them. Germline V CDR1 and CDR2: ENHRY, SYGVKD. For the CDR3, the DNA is TGTGCCATCGGGGGGCGTAGCTCCTACAATGAGCAGTTCTTC. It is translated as CAIGGRSSYNEQFF.

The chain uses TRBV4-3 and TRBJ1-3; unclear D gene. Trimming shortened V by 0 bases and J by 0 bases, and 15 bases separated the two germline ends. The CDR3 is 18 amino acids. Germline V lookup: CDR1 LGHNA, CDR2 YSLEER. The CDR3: CASSQDHWETHSGNTIYF. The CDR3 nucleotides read TGCGCCAGCAGCCAAGATCATTGGGAAACCCACTCTGGAAACACCATATATTTT.

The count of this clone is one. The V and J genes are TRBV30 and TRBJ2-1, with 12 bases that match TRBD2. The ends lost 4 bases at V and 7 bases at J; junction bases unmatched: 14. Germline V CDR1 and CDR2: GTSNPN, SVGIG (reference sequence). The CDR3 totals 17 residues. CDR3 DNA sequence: TGTGCCTGGACTCGCGGTGTGGCTAGCGGGGGGGCGAATGAGCAGTTCTTC. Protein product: CAWTRGVASGGANEQFF.

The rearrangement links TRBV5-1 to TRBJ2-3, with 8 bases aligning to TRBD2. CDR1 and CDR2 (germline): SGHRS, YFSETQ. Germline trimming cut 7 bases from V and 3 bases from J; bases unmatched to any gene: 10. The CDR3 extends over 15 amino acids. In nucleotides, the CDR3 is TGCGCCAGCGGCAGCTATGGACTAGCAACAGATACGCAGTATTTT. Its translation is CASGSYGLATDTQYF. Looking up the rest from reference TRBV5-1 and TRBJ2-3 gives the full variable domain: KAGVTQTPRYLIKTRGQQVTLSCSPISGHRSVSWYQQTPGQGLQFLFEYFSETQRNKGNFPGRFSGRQFSNSRSEMNVSTLELGDSALYLCASGSYGLATDTQYFGPGTRLTVL.

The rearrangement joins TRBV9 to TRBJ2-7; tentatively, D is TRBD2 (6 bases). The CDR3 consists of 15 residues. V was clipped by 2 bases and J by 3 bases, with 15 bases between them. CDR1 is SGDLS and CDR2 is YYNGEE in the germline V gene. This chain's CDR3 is CASSVRGLEFYEQYF. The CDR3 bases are TGTGCCAGCAGCGTGAGGGGACTCGAGTTCTACGAGCAGTACTTC.

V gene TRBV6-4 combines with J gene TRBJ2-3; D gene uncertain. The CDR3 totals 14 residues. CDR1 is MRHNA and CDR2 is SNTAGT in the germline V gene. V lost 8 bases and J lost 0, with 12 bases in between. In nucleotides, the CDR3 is TGTGCCAGCCGCCTGACGGAGAGCACAGATACGCAGTATTTT. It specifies CASRLTESTDTQYF.

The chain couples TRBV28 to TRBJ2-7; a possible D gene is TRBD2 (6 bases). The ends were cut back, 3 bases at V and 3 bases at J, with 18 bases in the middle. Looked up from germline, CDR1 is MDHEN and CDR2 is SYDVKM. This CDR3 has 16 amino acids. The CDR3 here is CASSFGGTTGLYEQYF. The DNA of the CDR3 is TGTGCCAGCAGTTTTGGGGGGACGACCGGTCTCTACGAGCAGTACTTC.

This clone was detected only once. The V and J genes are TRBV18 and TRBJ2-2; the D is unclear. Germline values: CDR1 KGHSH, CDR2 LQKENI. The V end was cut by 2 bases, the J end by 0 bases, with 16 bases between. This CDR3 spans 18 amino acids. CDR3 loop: CASSPMSVGRSNTGELFF. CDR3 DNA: TGTGCCAGCTCACCAATGAGTGTAGGGCGGTCGAACACCGGGGAGCTGTTTTTT.

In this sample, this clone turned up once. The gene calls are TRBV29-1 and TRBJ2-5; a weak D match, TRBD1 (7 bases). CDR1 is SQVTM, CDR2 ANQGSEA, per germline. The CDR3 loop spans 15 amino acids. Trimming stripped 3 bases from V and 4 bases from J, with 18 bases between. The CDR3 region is CSVDPTGTEGETQYF. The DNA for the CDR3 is TGCAGCGTTGACCCGACAGGGACGGAGGGAGAGACCCAGTACTTC.

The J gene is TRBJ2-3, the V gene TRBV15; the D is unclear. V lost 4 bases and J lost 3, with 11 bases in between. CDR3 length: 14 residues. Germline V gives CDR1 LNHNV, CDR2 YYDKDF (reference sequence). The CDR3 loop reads CATSKYDWTDTQYF. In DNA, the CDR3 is TGTGCCACCAGCAAATACGATTGGACAGATACGCAGTATTTT.

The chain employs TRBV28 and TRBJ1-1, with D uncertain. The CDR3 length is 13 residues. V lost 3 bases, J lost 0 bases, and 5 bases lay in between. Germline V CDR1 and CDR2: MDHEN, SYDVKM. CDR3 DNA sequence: TGTGCCAGCAGTTTTAGTCTGAACACTGAAGCTTTCTTT. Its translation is CASSFSLNTEAFF.

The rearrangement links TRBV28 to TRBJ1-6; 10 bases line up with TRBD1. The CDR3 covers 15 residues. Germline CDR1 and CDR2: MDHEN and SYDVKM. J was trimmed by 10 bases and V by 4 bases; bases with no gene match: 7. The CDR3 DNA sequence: TGTGCCAGCAGTTCTTCAGGACAGGGGGGATCACCCCTCCACTTT. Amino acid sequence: CASSSSGQGGSPLHF.

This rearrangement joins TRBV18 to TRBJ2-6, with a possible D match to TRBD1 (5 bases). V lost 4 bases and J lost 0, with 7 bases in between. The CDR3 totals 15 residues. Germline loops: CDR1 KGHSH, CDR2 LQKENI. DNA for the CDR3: TGTGCCAGCTCACGGGGCGGCTCTGGGGCCAACGTCCTGACTTTC. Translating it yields CASSRGGSGANVLTF.

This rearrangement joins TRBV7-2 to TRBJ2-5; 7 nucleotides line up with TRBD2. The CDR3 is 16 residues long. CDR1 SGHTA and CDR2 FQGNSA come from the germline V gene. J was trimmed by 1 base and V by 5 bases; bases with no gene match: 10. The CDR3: CASSLMIAGSQETQYF. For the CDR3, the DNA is TGTGCCAGCAGCCTGATGATAGCGGGTAGCCAAGAGACCCAGTACTTC.